This TCR beta chain was obtained from a study of blood T cell repertoires in COVID-19. Study information: Sources were T cells, B-cell-depleted T cells, or PBMCs; the material itself was cDNA or gDNA.

Clones were sequenced by immunoSEQ multiplex PCR, and TCRdb holds only the in-frame ones, with some missing. This sample carries under 95,000 clones, about 90% of them seen once, and the ten largest clones take about a sixth. Germline V lookup: CDR1 MNHNY, CDR2 SVGAGI (reference sequence). This CDR3 is built from 14 residues. Between the trimmed V and J ends, which lost 6 bases and 7 bases, there was a span of 15 bases. Sequenced sample: peripheral blood. The clonotype comes from a man older than 75 in a cohort sampled during active COVID-19. V usage is TRBV6-6 and J usage is TRBJ2-2; TRBD1 might be the D (6 bases). CDR3 loop: CASRAGEPGGELFF. CDR3 nucleotides: TGTGCCAGCAGGGCAGGGGAGCCTGGCGGGGAGCTGTTTTTT.